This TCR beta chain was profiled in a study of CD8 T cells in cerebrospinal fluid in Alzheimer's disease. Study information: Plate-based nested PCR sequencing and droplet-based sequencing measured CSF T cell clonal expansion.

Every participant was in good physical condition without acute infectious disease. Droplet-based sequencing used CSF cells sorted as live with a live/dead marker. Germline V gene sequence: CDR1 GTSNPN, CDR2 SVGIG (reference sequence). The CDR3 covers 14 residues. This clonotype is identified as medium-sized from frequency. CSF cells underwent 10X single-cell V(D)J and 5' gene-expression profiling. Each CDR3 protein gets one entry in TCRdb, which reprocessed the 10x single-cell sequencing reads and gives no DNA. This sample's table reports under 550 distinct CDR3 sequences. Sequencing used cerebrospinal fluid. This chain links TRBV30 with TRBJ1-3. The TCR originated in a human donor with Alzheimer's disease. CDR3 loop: CAWSVDSSGNTIYF. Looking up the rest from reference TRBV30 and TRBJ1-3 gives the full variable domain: SQTIHQWPATLVQPVGSPLSLECTVEGTSNPNLYWYRQAAGRGLQLLFYSVGIGQISSEVPQNLSASRPQDRQFILSSKKLLLSDSGFYLCAWSVDSSGNTIYFGEGSWLTVV.